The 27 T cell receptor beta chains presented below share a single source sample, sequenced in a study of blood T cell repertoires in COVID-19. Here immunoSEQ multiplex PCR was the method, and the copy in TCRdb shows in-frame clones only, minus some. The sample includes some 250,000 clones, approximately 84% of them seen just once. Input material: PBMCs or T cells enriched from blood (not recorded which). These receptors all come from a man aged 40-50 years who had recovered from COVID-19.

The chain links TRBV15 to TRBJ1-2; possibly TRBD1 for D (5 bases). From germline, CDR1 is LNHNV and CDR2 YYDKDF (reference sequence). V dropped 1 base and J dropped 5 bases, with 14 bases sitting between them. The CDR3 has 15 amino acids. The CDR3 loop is CATSRGDRAPYGYTF. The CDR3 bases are TGTGCCACCAGCAGAGGAGACAGAGCACCATATGGCTACACCTTC.

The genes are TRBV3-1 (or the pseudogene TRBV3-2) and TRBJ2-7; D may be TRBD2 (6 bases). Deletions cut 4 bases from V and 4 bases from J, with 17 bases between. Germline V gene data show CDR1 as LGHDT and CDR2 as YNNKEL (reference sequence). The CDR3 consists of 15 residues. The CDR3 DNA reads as TGTGCCAGCAGCCCCGAGACAGAGGGACTTTACGAGCAGTACTTC. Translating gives CASSPETEGLYEQYF.

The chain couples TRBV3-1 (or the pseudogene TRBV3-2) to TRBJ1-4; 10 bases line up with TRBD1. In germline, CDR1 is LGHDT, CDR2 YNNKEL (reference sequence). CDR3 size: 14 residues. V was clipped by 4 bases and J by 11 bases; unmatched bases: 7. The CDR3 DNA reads TGTGCCAGCAGCCTACGGACAGGGGGTGGGAAACTGTTTTTT. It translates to CASSLRTGGGKLFF.

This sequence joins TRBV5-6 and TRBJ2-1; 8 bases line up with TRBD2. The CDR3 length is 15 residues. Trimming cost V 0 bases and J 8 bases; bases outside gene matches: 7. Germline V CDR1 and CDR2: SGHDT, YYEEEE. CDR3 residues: CASSLVGGERYEQFF. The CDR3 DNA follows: TGTGCCAGCAGCTTGGTCGGGGGGGAAAGGTATGAGCAGTTCTTC.

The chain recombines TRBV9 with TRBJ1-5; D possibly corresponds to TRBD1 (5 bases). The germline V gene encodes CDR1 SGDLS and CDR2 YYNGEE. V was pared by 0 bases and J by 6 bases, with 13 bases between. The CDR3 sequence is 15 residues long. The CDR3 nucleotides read TGTGCCAGCAGCGTAGGGGAGGGGCTGGGTCAGCCCCAGCATTTT. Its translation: CASSVGEGLGQPQHF.

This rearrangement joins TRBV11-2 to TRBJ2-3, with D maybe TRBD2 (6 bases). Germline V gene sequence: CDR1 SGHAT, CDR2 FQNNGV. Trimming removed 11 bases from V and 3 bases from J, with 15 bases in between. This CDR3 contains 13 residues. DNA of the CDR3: TGTGCCGGAAGCGGGCACCGAACAGATACGCAGTATTTT. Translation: CAGSGHRTDTQYF.

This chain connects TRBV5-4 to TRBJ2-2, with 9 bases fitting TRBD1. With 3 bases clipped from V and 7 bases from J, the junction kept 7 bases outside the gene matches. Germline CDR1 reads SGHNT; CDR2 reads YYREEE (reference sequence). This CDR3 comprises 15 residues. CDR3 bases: TGTGCCAGCAGCTCCGGACAGGGGTTCGACGGGGAGCTGTTTTTT. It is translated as CASSSGQGFDGELFF.

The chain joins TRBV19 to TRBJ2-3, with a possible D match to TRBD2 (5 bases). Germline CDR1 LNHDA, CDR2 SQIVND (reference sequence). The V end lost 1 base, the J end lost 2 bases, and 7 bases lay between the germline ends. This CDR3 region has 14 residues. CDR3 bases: TGTGCCAGTAGTATAGCGGGGATCACAGATACGCAGTATTTT. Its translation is CASSIAGITDTQYF.

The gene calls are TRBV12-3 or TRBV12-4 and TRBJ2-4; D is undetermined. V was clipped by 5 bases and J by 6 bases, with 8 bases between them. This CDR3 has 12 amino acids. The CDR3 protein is CASSLILNIQYF. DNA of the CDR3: TGTGCCAGCAGTCTAATACTAAACATTCAGTACTTC.

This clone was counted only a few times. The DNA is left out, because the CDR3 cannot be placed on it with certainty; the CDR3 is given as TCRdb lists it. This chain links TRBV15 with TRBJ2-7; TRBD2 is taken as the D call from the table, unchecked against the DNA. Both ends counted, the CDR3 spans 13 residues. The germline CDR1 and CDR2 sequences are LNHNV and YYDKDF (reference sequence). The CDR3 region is CATSILAGLEQYF.

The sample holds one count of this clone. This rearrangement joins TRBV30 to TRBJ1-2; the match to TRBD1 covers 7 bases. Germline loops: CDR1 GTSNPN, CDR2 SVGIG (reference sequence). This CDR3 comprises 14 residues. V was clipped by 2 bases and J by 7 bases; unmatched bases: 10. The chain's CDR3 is CAWSSRQGRSGYTF. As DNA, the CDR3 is TGTGCCTGGAGTTCAAGACAGGGACGGAGTGGCTACACCTTC. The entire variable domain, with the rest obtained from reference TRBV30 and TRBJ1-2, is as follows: SQTIHQWPATLVQPVGSPLSLECTVEGTSNPNLYWYRQAAGRGLQLLFYSVGIGQISSEVPQNLSASRPQDRQFILSSKKLLLSDSGFYLCAWSSRQGRSGYTFGSGTRLTVV.

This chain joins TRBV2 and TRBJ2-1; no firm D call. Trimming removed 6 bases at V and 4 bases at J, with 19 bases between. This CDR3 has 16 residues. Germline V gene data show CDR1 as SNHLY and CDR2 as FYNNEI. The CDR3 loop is CASSPPLRSPYNEQFF. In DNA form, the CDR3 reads TGTGCCAGCAGCCCCCCTTTGAGAAGCCCGTACAATGAGCAGTTCTTC.

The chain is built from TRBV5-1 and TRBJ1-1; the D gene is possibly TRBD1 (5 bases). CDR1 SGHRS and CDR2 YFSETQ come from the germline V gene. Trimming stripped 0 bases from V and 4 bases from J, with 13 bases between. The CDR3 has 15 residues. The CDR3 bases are TGCGCCAGCAGCTTGGAGGGGCCGGGAGGCACTGAAGCTTTCTTT. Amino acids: CASSLEGPGGTEAFF.

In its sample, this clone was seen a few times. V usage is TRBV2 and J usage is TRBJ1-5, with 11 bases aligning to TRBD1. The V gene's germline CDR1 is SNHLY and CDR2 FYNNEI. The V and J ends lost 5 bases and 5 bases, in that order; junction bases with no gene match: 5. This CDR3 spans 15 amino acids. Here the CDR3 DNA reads TGTGCCAGCAGTACGGGACAGGGGGTTTATCAGCCCCAGCATTTT. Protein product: CASSTGQGVYQPQHF.

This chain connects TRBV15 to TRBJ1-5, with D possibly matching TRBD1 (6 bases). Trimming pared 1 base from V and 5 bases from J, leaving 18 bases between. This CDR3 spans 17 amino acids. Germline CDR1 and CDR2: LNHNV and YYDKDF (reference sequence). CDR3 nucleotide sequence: TGTGCCACCAGCAGAGTCCCGAAGGACAGAAACGATCAGCCCCAGCATTTT. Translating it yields CATSRVPKDRNDQPQHF.

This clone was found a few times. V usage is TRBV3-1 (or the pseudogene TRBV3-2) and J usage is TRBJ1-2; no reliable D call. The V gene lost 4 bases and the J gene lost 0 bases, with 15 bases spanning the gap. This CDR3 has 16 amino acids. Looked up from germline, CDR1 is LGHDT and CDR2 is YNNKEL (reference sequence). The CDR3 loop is CASSPVSPSANYGYTF. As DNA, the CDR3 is TGTGCCAGCAGCCCCGTTTCCCCCAGTGCTAACTATGGCTACACCTTC.

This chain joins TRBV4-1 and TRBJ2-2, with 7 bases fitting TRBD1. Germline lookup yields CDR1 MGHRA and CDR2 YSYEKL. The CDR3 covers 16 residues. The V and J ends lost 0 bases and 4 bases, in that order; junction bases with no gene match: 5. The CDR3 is CASSQDPGGATGELFF. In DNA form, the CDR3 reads TGCGCCAGCAGCCAAGATCCAGGGGGTGCCACCGGGGAGCTGTTTTTT.

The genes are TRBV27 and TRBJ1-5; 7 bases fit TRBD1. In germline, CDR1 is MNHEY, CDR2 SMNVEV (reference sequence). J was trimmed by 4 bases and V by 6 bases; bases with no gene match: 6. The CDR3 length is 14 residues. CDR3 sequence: CASRYTGVNQPQHF. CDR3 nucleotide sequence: TGTGCCAGCAGGTATACAGGGGTGAATCAGCCCCAGCATTTT.

CDR3: CASSQRQGNTGELFF. CDR3 in DNA: TGTGCCAGCAGCCAAAGACAGGGGAACACCGGGGAGCTGTTTTTT. The chain employs TRBV3-1 (or the pseudogene TRBV3-2) and TRBJ2-2; TRBD1 matches 7 bases. Germline trimming cut 2 bases from V and 1 base from J; bases unmatched to any gene: 1. Germline lookup yields CDR1 LGHDT and CDR2 YNNKEL (reference sequence). This CDR3 is 15 amino acids long.

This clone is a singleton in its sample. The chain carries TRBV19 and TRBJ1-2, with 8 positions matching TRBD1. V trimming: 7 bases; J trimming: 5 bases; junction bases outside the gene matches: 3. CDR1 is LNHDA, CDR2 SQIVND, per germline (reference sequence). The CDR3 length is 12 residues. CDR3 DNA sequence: TGTGCCAGTACCCACAGGGGGTATGGCTACACCTTC. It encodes CASTHRGYGYTF. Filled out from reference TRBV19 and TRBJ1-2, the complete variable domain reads DGGITQSPKYLFRKEGQNVTLSCEQNLNHDAMYWYRQDPGQGLRLIYYSQIVNDFQKGDIAEGYSVSREKKESFPLTVTSAQKNPTAFYLCASTHRGYGYTFGSGTRLTVV.

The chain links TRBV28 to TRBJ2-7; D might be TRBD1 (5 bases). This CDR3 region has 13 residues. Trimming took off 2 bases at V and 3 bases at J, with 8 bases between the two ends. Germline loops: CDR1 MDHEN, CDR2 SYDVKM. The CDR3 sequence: CASSLAGIYEQYF. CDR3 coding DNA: TGTGCCAGCAGTTTAGCAGGGATCTACGAGCAGTACTTC.

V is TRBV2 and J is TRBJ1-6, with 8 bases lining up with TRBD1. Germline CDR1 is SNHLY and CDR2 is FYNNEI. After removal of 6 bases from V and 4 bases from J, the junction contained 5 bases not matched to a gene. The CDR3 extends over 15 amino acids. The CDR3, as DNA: TGTGCCAGCAGGGCCGGACAGGGATATAATTCACCCCTCCACTTT. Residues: CASRAGQGYNSPLHF.

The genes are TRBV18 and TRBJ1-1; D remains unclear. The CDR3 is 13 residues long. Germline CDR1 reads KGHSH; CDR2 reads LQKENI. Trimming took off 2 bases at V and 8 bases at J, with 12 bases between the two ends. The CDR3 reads CASSPFGGGEAFF. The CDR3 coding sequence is TGTGCCAGCTCACCATTCGGTGGCGGGGAAGCTTTCTTT.

The CDR3 loop reads CASSRQGSNTEAFF. The DNA for the CDR3 is TGTGCCAGCAGCCGACAGGGGTCGAACACTGAAGCTTTCTTT. V is TRBV2 and J is TRBJ1-1, with 8 positions matching TRBD1. Germline V gene data show CDR1 as SNHLY and CDR2 as FYNNEI. The CDR3 covers 14 residues. The V and J ends lost 6 bases and 1 base, in that order; junction bases with no gene match: 4.

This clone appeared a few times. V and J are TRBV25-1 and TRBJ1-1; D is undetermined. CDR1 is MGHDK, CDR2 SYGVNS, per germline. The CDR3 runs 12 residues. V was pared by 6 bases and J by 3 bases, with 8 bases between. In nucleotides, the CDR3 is TGTGCCAGCAGCCCAGCGCACACTGAAGCTTTCTTT. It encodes CASSPAHTEAFF.

Here the CDR3 reads CASSTRLGGYGYTF. As DNA, the CDR3 is TGTGCCAGCAGTACCCGGCTCGGGGGATATGGCTACACCTTC. J is TRBJ1-2 and V is TRBV6-5, with D perhaps TRBD1 (5 bases). Germline loops: CDR1 MNHEY, CDR2 SVGAGI. This CDR3 contains 14 residues. V lost 5 bases and J lost 5, with 15 bases in between.

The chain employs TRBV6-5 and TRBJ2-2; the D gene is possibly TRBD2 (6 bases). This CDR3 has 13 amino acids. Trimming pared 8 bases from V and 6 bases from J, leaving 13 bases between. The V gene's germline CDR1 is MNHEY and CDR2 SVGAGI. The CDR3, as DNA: TGTGCCAGCGTCGGGGGTTATGCCGGGGAGCTGTTTTTT. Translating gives CASVGGYAGELFF.